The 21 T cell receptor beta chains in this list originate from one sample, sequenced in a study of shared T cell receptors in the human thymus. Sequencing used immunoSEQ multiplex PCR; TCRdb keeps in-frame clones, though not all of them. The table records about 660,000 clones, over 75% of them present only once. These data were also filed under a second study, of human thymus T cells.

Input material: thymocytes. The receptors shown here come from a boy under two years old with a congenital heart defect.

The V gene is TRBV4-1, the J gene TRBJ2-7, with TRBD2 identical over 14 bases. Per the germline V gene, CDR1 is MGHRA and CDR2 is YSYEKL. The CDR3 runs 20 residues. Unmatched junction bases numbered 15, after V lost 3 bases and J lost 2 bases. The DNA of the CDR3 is TGCGCCAGCAGCCAGGCCGCTGCCGGGACTAGCGGGAGACACACCTACGAGCAGTACTTC. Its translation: CASSQAAAGTSGRHTYEQYF.

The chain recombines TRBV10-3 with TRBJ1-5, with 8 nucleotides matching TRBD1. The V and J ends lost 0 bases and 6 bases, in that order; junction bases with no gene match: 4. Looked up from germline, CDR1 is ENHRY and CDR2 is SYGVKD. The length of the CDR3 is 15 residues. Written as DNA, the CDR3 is TGTGCCATCAGTGAGTCGGGACAGGACGCTCAGCCCCAGCATTTT. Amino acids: CAISESGQDAQPQHF.

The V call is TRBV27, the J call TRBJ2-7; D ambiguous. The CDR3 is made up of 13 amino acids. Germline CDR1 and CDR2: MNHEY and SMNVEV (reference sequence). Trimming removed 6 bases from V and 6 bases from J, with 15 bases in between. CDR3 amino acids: CASRLTRLGEQYF. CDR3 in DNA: TGTGCCAGCAGACTCACGAGACTGGGCGAGCAGTACTTC.

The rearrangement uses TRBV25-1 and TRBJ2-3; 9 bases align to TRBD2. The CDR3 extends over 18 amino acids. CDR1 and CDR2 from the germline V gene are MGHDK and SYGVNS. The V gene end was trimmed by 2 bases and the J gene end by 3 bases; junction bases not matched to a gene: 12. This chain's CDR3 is CASSERKWEREVTDTQYF. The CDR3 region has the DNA TGTGCCAGCAGTGAACGGAAATGGGAGCGGGAGGTGACAGATACGCAGTATTTT.

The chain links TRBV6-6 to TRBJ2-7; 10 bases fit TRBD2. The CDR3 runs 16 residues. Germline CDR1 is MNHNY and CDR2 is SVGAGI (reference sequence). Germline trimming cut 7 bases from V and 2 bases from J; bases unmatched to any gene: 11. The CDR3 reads CASTDAVLAGPYEQYF. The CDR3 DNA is TGTGCCAGCACCGACGCTGTACTAGCGGGACCCTACGAGCAGTACTTC.

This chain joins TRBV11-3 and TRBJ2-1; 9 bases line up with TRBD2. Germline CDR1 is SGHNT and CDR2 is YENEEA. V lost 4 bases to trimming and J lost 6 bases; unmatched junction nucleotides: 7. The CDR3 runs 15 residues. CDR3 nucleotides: TGTGCCAGCAGCTCCGCCGGGACTAGCACCAATGAGCAGTTCTTC. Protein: CASSSAGTSTNEQFF.

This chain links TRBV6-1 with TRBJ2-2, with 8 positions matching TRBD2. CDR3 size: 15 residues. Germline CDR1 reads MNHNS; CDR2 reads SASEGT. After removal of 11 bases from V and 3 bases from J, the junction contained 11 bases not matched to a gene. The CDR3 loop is CASREGQLDTGELFF. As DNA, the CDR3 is TGTGCCTCTCGGGAGGGGCAGCTAGACACCGGGGAGCTGTTTTTT.

The CDR3 loop reads CASGGPSPPPDTQYF. CDR3 sequence (DNA): TGTGCCAGCGGGGGCCCCAGTCCCCCCCCAGATACGCAGTATTTT. The chain is built from TRBV28 and TRBJ2-3, with D maybe TRBD1 (6 bases). Between the trimmed V and J ends, which lost 8 bases and 4 bases, there was a span of 19 bases. The CDR3 has 15 amino acids. Germline lookup yields CDR1 MDHEN and CDR2 SYDVKM.

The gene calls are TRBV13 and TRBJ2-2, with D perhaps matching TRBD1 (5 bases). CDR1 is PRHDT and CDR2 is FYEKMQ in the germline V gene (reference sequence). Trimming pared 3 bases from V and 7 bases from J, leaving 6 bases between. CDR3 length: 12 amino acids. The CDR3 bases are TGTGCCAGCAGCTTGGGGCTCGGGGAGCTGTTTTTT. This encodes CASSLGLGELFF. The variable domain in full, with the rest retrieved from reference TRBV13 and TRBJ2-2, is AAGVIQSPRHLIKEKRETATLKCYPIPRHDTVYWYQQGPGQDPQFLISFYEKMQSDKGSIPDRFSAQQFSDYHSELNMSSLELGDSALYFCASSLGLGELFFGEGSRLTVL.

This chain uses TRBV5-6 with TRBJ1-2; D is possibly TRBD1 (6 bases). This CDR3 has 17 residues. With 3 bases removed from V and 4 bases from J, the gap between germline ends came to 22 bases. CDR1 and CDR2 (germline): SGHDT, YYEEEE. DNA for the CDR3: TGTGCCAGCAGCTCAGGGGTTACCCGGGCCCCCCGCTATGGCTACACCTTC. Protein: CASSSGVTRAPRYGYTF.

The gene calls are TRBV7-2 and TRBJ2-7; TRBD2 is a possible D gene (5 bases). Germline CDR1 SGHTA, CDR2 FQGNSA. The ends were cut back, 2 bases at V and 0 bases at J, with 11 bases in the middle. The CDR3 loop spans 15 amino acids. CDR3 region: CASSLKTGSSYEQYF. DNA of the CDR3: TGTGCCAGCAGCTTAAAAACGGGAAGCTCCTACGAGCAGTACTTC.

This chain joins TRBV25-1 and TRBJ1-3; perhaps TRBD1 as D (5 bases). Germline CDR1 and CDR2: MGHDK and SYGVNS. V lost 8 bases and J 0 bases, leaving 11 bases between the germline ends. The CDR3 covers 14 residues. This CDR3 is CASAGGYSGNTIYF. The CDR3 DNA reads TGTGCCAGCGCGGGGGGGTACTCTGGAAACACCATATATTTT.

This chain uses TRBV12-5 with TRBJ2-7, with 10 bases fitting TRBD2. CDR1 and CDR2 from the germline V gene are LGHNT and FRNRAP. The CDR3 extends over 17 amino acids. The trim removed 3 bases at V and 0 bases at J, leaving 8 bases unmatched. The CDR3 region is CASGFGTGTSDSYEQYF. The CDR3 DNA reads TGTGCTAGTGGTTTCGGGACCGGGACTAGCGACTCCTACGAGCAGTACTTC.

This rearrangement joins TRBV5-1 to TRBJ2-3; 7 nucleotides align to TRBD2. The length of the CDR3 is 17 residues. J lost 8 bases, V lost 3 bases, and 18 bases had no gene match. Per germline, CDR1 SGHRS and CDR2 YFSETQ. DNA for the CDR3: TGCGCCAGCAGCTCCCAAGATGAAGTACACCGCGGGAGTACGCAGTATTTT. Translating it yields CASSSQDEVHRGSTQYF.

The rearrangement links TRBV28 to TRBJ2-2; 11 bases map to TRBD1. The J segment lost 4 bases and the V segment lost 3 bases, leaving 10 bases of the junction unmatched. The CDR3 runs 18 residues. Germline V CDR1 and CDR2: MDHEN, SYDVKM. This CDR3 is CASSFMFSDRGLTGELFF. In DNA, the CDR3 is TGTGCCAGCAGTTTTATGTTCTCGGACAGGGGGCTCACCGGGGAGCTGTTTTTT. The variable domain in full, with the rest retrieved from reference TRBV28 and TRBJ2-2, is DVKVTQSSRYLVKRTGEKVFLECVQDMDHENMFWYRQDPGLGLRLIYFSYDVKMKEKGDIPEGYSVSREKKERFSLILESASTNQTSMYLCASSFMFSDRGLTGELFFGEGSRLTVL.

CDR3 nucleotide sequence: TGCGCCAGCAGCCCAGACAGGGAAGAGTGGAACTATGGCTACACCTTC. Protein sequence: CASSPDREEWNYGYTF. This chain joins TRBV5-1 and TRBJ1-2, with 7 bases identical to TRBD1. The CDR3 is made up of 16 amino acids. V lost 4 bases and J lost 2; bases outside the gene matches: 11. CDR1 SGHRS and CDR2 YFSETQ come from the germline V gene.

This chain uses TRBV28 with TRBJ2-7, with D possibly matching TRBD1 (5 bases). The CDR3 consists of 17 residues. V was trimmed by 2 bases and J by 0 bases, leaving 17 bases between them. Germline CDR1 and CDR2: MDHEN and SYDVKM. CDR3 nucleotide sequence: TGTGCCAGCAGTTTACGCCGGCCCAGGGCGAGCTCCTACGAGCAGTACTTC. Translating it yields CASSLRRPRASSYEQYF. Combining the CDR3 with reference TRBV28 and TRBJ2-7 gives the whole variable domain DVKVTQSSRYLVKRTGEKVFLECVQDMDHENMFWYRQDPGLGLRLIYFSYDVKMKEKGDIPEGYSVSREKKERFSLILESASTNQTSMYLCASSLRRPRASSYEQYFGPGTRLTVT.

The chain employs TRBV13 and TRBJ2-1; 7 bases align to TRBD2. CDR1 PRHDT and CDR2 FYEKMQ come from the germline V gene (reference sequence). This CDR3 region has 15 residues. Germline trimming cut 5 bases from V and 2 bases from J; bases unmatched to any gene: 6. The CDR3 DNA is TGTGCCAGCAGCCAAACTAGCGAAGCCTACAATGAGCAGTTCTTC. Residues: CASSQTSEAYNEQFF.

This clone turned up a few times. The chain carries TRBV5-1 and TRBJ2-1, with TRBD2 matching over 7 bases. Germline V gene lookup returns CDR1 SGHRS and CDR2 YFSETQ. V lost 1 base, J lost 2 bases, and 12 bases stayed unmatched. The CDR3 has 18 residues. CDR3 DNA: TGCGCCAGCAGCTTGTGGACTAGAAGCGGGGCCCCCTACAATGAGCAGTTCTTC. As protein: CASSLWTRSGAPYNEQFF.

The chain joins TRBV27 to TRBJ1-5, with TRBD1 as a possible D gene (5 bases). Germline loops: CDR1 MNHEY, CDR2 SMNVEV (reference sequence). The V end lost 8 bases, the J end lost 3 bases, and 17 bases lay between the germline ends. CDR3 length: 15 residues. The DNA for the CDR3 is TGTGCCAGCCGAGGAGGGGCAGGTCCCAATCAGCCCCAGCATTTT. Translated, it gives CASRGGAGPNQPQHF.

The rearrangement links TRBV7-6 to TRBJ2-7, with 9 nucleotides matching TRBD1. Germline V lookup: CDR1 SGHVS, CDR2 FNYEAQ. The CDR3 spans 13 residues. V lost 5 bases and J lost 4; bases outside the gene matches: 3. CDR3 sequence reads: CASSAGTGYEQYF. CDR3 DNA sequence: TGTGCCAGCAGCGCCGGGACAGGGTACGAGCAGTACTTC.